This T cell receptor beta chain was recovered during a study of T cell responses to AZD1222 COVID-19 vaccine. Study-wide points: As reported, nearly half of all spike-specific TCRs target variant regions that are unmutated. Repertoire sampling occurred only after the peak T cell response.

Comment on this clone: Antigen specificity is unknown.

Germline V lookup: CDR1 SGHTA, CDR2 FQGNSA. The CDR3 spans 13 residues. V was trimmed by 5 bases and J by 7 bases, leaving 12 bases between them. Pooling was applied to second doses at about 4 or about 12 weeks. Libraries were prepared by immunoSEQ multiplex PCR; TCRdb keeps only in-frame clonotypes and omits some of them. Here the sample spans around 100,000 clones, roughly 85% being singletons. Sequencing used peripheral blood, obtained 28 days after the second AZD1222 dose. This clonotype originated in an adult who received the AZD1222 COVID-19 vaccine. The chain has TRBV7-2 and TRBJ2-1, with D maybe TRBD1 (6 bases). The DNA of the CDR3 is TGTGCCAGCAGCGTTTACCAGGGGAATGAGCAGTTCTTC. This sequence encodes CASSVYQGNEQFF.